The next 24 T cell receptor beta chains were all read from a single sample in a study of CD8 T cells in Susac syndrome (dated by TCRdb to the late 2010s). Library preparation employed the immunoSEQ multiplex PCR assay. RNA was extracted using the RNeasy kit, and about 0.5 to 1 ug of the RNA was reverse transcribed with random hexamers. Through fastp at Q25 and MiXCR, TCRdb rebuilt clones from the public reads, retaining in-frame beta chains. Rows with one shared CDR3 protein collapse into an entry with the most common genes and DNA. The sample data list 110,000 to 150,000 distinct CDR3 sequences, and nearly 97% of these were observed just once. The ten top clones hold approximately 0.08% of the sample. The sample was CD4+ T cells from PBMCs. These receptors were collected from a human donor with Susac syndrome.

A note on this clonotype: One end of the junction does not line up with germline, which may come from a read error. The chain joins TRBV12-3 or TRBV12-4 to TRBJ1-2, with D maybe TRBD1 (5 bases). The CDR3 length is 12 residues. The CDR3 nucleotides read TGTGCCAGCAGCACGGGGCAGTCTCGACCGAACTTC. Amino acids: CASSTGQSRPNF.

The chain couples TRBV23-1 to TRBJ1-2; D gene ambiguous. TRBV23-1 is given ORF status, its function remaining uncertain. Deletions cut 0 bases from V and 1 base from J, with 12 bases between. CDR3 length: 16 amino acids. The CDR3: CASSQSRQTHNYGYTF. The CDR3 DNA is TGCGCCAGCAGTCAATCGAGGCAGACTCATAACTATGGCTACACCTTC.

The V call is TRBV12-3 or TRBV12-4, the J call TRBJ2-6, with D perhaps matching TRBD1 or TRBD2 (5 bases each). With 2 bases removed from V and 2 bases from J, the gap between germline ends came to 22 bases. The CDR3 spans 20 residues. The DNA for the CDR3 is TGTGCCAGCAGTTTAACGCCCCCCAGGGACCCACTTACTGGGGCCAACGTCCTGACTTTC. Translation: CASSLTPPRDPLTGANVLTF.

The chain is built from TRBV7-2 and TRBJ1-5, with D possibly TRBD1 on 6 matching bases. V lost 4 bases to trimming and J lost 1 base, with 14 bases between them. The CDR3 totals 16 residues. Germline CDR1 SGHTA, CDR2 FQGNSA. CDR3 nucleotide sequence: TGTGCCAGCAGCTCGGTGGGGACAAGAAGCAATCAGCCCCAGCATTTT. It specifies CASSSVGTRSNQPQHF. The full variable domain, rest sourced from reference TRBV7-2 and TRBJ1-5, is GAGVSQSPSNKVTEKGKDVELRCDPISGHTALYWYRQSLGQGLEFLIYFQGNSAPDKSGLPSDRFSAERTGGSVSTLTIQRTQQEDSAVYLCASSSVGTRSNQPQHFGDGTRLSIL.

This sequence joins TRBV20-1 and TRBJ2-3; weak D call: TRBD2 (7 bases). Deletions cut 6 bases from V and 6 bases from J, with 25 bases between. This CDR3 spans 16 amino acids. From germline, CDR1 is DFQATT and CDR2 SNEGSKA (reference sequence). The CDR3 spells CSAPAGWTAGRDTQYF. Here the CDR3 DNA reads TGCAGTGCCCCCGCCGGATGGACAGCGGGGCGGGATACGCAGTATTTT.

The chain recombines TRBV4-1 with TRBJ1-4; D uncertain. The CDR3 extends over 13 amino acids. Germline V lookup: CDR1 MGHRA, CDR2 YSYEKL. V was trimmed by 4 bases and J by 5 bases, leaving 8 bases between them. CDR3 region: CASSLGWNEKLFF. CDR3 nucleotides: TGCGCCAGCAGCCTCGGCTGGAATGAAAAACTGTTTTTT.

The genes are TRBV7-2 and TRBJ2-5; 12 nucleotides line up with TRBD2. This CDR3 is 18 amino acids long. The trim removed 0 bases at V and 5 bases at J, leaving 10 bases unmatched. Per the germline V gene, CDR1 is SGHTA and CDR2 is FQGNSA. The CDR3 DNA reads as TGTGCCAGCAGCTTAGCTCCTGTCCTAGCGGGAGGGCAGGAGACCCAGTACTTC. Translating it yields CASSLAPVLAGGQETQYF.

The V and J genes are TRBV12-3 or TRBV12-4 and TRBJ1-5, with a tentative D call TRBD1 (5 bases). V was pared by 5 bases and J by 2 bases, with 13 bases between. CDR3 length equals 15 residues. CDR3 sequence reads: CASSPRGVGNQPQHF. In nucleotides, the CDR3 is TGTGCCAGCAGTCCCCGGGGCGTAGGCAATCAGCCCCAGCATTTT.

This clonotype was counted a single time. The chain employs TRBV7-2 and TRBJ2-7; 11 positions match TRBD2. V lost 3 bases and J lost 6; bases outside the gene matches: 4. Germline V gene lookup returns CDR1 SGHTA and CDR2 FQGNSA. CDR3 length: 14 amino acids. DNA of the CDR3: TGTGCCAGCAGCTTGGGACTAGCGGCTCTCGAGCAGTACTTC. Translated, it gives CASSLGLAALEQYF.

The chain couples TRBV30 to TRBJ1-1; D is uncertain. Germline CDR1 is GTSNPN and CDR2 is SVGIG (reference sequence). The V end was cut by 5 bases, the J end by 1 base, with 8 bases between. The CDR3 consists of 12 residues. Written as DNA, the CDR3 is TGTGCCTGGGATTTAAGGAACACTGAAGCTTTCTTT. This sequence encodes CAWDLRNTEAFF.

The chain employs TRBV10-3 and TRBJ2-5; possibly TRBD2 for D (6 bases). The V and J ends lost 8 bases and 5 bases respectively, with 15 bases between them. Germline values: CDR1 ENHRY, CDR2 SYGVKD. This CDR3 contains 13 residues. This CDR3 is CAISPGGQETQYF. The CDR3 coding sequence is TGTGCCATCTCGCCCGGGGGTCAGGAGACCCAGTACTTC.

This clonotype was recorded once. This chain uses TRBV24-1 with TRBJ1-2; TRBD1 is a possible D gene (5 bases). The CDR3 loop spans 14 amino acids. Trimming shortened V by 4 bases and J by 2 bases, and 10 bases separated the two germline ends. Germline loops: CDR1 KGHDR, CDR2 SFDVKD. The CDR3 sequence: CATSDLGRNYGYTF. CDR3 bases: TGTGCCACCAGTGACCTGGGACGGAACTATGGCTACACCTTC.

The chain combines TRBV20-1 with TRBJ1-2; 10 bases line up with TRBD1. V lost 3 bases, J lost 5 bases, and 9 bases stayed unmatched. Germline CDR1 and CDR2: DFQATT and SNEGSKA (reference sequence). This CDR3 has 15 amino acids. The CDR3 DNA reads TGCAGTGCTAGCGACGGAGGACAGGGGGAATATGGCTACACCTTC. It codes for CSASDGGQGEYGYTF.

This chain uses TRBV28 with TRBJ2-7; 7 nucleotides line up with TRBD1. CDR1 is MDHEN and CDR2 is SYDVKM in the germline V gene. J gave up 4 bases and V 5 bases, and 5 bases lay outside the gene matches. CDR3 length: 13 amino acids. DNA of the CDR3: TGTGCCAGCAGTGTTGTGACAGGGTACGAGCAGTACTTC. Translation gives CASSVVTGYEQYF.

The chain uses TRBV7-3 and TRBJ2-1; 9 bases are shared with TRBD2. CDR1 SGHTA and CDR2 FQGTGA come from the germline V gene. CDR3 size: 12 residues. V was pared by 4 bases and J by 12 bases, with 4 bases of the junction left unmatched. The chain's CDR3 is CASSSLAGVQFF. Here the CDR3 DNA reads TGTGCCAGCAGCTCCTTAGCGGGGGTGCAGTTCTTC.

This chain connects TRBV30 to TRBJ2-7; a weak D match, TRBD2 (5 bases). The CDR3 totals 14 residues. The germline CDR1 and CDR2 sequences are GTSNPN and SVGIG (reference sequence). V shed 1 base and J shed 0 bases, with 10 bases lying between them. The CDR3 nucleotides are TGTGCCTGGAGTGGGTTGCGGGCCTCCTACGAGCAGTACTTC. It translates to CAWSGLRASYEQYF.

Comment on this clonotype: Relative to the germline gene, one junction end is altered; a read error may explain this. V is TRBV28 and J is TRBJ2-7; a weak D match, TRBD2 (5 bases). CDR1 is MDHEN and CDR2 is SYDVKM in the germline V gene. This CDR3 spans 12 amino acids. The CDR3 bases are TGCGCCAGCAGGACTGATCCCTACGAGCAGTACTTC. It translates to CASRTDPYEQYF.

The rearrangement links TRBV7-3 to TRBJ2-7; 7 nucleotides align to TRBD2. CDR1 and CDR2 from the germline V gene are SGHTA and FQGTGA. The CDR3 length is 14 residues. V lost 5 bases to trimming and J lost 6 bases; unmatched junction nucleotides: 10. Here the CDR3 DNA reads TGTGCCAGCAGCCCCCAGGCGGGGGTGTCCGAGCAGTACTTC. It specifies CASSPQAGVSEQYF. Combining the CDR3 with reference TRBV7-3 and TRBJ2-7 gives the whole variable domain GAGVSQTPSNKVTEKGKYVELRCDPISGHTALYWYRQSLGQGPEFLIYFQGTGAADDSGLPNDRFFAVRPEGSVSTLKIQRTERGDSAVYLCASSPQAGVSEQYFGPGTRLTVT.

The chain employs TRBV7-9 and TRBJ2-3; D gene uncertain. The CDR3 length is 14 residues. V was clipped by 0 bases and J by 4 bases, with 8 bases between them. Germline-derived CDR1 and CDR2 are SEHNR and FQNEAQ (reference sequence). CDR3 sequence (DNA): TGTGCCAGCAGCTTAGCGGGAATAGCAGATACGCAGTATTTT. It is translated as CASSLAGIADTQYF.

This chain connects TRBV2 to TRBJ1-6; 9 bases map to TRBD1. The germline V gene has CDR1 SNHLY and CDR2 FYNNEI. The CDR3 length is 14 residues. The V segment lost 7 bases and the J segment 9 bases; nucleotides outside the gene matches: 7. The CDR3 spells CASTIQGAGSPLHF. The CDR3 nucleotides read TGTGCCAGCACTATACAGGGGGCAGGTTCACCCCTCCACTTT.

This clonotype was seen only a few times. This chain uses TRBV29-1 with TRBJ2-5; 12 bases map to TRBD2. Germline V gives CDR1 SQVTM, CDR2 ANQGSEA. The junction had 11 bases not matched to a gene; V was cut back by 4 bases and J by 11 bases. This CDR3 is 14 amino acids long. The DNA of the CDR3 is TGCAGCGTTGGGGCTCGACTAGCGGGAGAGGGTCAGTACTTC. Its protein product is CSVGARLAGEGQYF.

This clonotype was recorded only once. This sequence joins TRBV7-3 and TRBJ2-3; D not resolved. V was shortened by 2 bases and J by 1 base, with 7 bases between the two germline ends. CDR3 length: 14 amino acids. In germline, CDR1 is SGHTA, CDR2 FQGTGA. The CDR3 nucleotides read TGTGCCAGCAGCTTACTTACCCGCACAGATACGCAGTATTTT. This encodes CASSLLTRTDTQYF.

The V gene is TRBV7-3, the J gene TRBJ2-3; 7 bases line up with TRBD2. Germline loops: CDR1 SGHTA, CDR2 FQGTGA. This CDR3 spans 18 amino acids. V lost 0 bases to trimming and J lost 2 bases; unmatched junction nucleotides: 11. In DNA, the CDR3 is TGTGCCAGCAGCTTAACATCTGGTGGGGGGGGAAACACAGATACGCAGTATTTT. Its protein is CASSLTSGGGGNTDTQYF. Combining the CDR3 with reference TRBV7-3 and TRBJ2-3 gives the whole variable domain GAGVSQTPSNKVTEKGKYVELRCDPISGHTALYWYRQSLGQGPEFLIYFQGTGAADDSGLPNDRFFAVRPEGSVSTLKIQRTERGDSAVYLCASSLTSGGGGNTDTQYFGPGTRLTVL.

The chain links TRBV1 to TRBJ1-6. TRBV1 is a listed pseudogene. This CDR3 has 16 amino acids. CDR3 loop: CTSSQEQSSYNSPLHF. CDR3 coding DNA: TGCACCAGCAGCCAAGAACAGAGCTCCTATAATTCACCCCTCCACTTT.